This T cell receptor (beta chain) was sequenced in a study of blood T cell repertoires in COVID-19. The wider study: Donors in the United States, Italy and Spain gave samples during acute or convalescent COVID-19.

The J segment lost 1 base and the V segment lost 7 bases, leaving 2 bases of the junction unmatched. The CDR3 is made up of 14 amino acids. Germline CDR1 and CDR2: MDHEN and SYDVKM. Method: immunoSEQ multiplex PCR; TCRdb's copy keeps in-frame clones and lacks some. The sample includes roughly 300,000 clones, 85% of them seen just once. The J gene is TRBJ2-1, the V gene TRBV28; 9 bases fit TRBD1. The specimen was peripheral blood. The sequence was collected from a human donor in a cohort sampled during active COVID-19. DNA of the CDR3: TGTGCCAGCACCGGGACAGGGTCCTACAATGAGCAGTTCTTC. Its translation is CASTGTGSYNEQFF.